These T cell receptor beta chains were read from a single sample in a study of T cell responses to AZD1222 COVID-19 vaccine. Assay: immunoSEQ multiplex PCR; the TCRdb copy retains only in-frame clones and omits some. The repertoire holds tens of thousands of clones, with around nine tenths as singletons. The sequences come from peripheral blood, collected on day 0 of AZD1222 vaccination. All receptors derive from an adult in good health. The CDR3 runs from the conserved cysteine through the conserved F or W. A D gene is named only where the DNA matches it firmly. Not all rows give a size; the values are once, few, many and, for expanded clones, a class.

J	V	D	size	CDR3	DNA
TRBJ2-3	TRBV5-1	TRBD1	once	CASSLQGMSTDTQYF	TGCGCCAGCAGCTTACAGGGGATGTCCACAGATACGCAGTATTTT
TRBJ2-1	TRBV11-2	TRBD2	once	CASSIAGGMYNEQFF	TGTGCCAGCAGCATAGCGGGGGGGATGTACAATGAGCAGTTCTTC
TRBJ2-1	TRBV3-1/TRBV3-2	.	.	CASSQAGQLAGFNEQFF	TGTGCCAGCAGCCAAGCGGGGCAACTAGCTGGGTTTAATGAGCAGTTCTTC
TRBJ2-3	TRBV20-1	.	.	CSASPADTQYF	TGCAGTGCTAGTCCGGCAGATACGCAGTATTTT
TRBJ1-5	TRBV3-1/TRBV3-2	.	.	CASSRGPNQPQHF	TGTGCCAGCAGCCGGGGGCCAAATCAGCCCCAGCATTTT
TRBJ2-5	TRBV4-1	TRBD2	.	CASSHGLADKETQYF	TGCGCCAGCAGCCATGGACTAGCGGATAAAGAGACCCAGTACTTC
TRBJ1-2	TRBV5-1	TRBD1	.	CASSLQGDYGYTF	TGCGCCAGCAGCTTACAGGGGGACTATGGCTACACCTTC
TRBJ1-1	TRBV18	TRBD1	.	CASSPRLGTGVTEAFF	TGTGCCAGCTCACCACGGTTAGGGACAGGGGTTACTGAAGCTTTCTTT
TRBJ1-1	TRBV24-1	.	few	CATVLEAFF	TGTGCCACCGTCCTAGAAGCTTTCTTT
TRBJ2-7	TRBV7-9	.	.	CASSLVAGTYEQYF	TGTGCCAGCAGCTTAGTGGCAGGCACCTACGAGCAGTACTTC
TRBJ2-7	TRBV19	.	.	CATTDGPYEQYF	TGTGCCACCACCGACGGCCCCTACGAGCAGTACTTC
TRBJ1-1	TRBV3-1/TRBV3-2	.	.	CASSQVENTEAFF	TGTGCCAGCAGCCAAGTAGAAAACACTGAAGCTTTCTTT
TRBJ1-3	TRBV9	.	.	CASSPQLEFTTIYF	TGTGCCAGCAGCCCGCAGTTAGAGTTTACCACCATATATTTT
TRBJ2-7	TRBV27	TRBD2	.	CASSQGLAALEQYF	TGTGCCAGCAGTCAGGGACTAGCGGCCCTCGAGCAGTACTTC
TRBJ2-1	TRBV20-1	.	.	CSAPGHNEQFF	TGCAGTGCCCCCGGCCACAATGAGCAGTTCTTC
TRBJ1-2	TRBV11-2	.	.	CASSPRAKVNYGYTF	TGTGCCAGCAGCCCTAGGGCTAAGGTTAACTATGGCTACACCTTC
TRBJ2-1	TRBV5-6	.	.	CASSGRLGREQFF	TGTGCCAGCAGCGGGAGACTAGGGCGGGAGCAGTTCTTC
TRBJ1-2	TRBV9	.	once	CASSVEYSSNYGYTF	TGTGCCAGCAGCGTAGAGTACAGCTCTAACTATGGCTACACCTTC
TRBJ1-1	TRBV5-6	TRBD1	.	CASSSGQGLGTEAFF	TGTGCCAGCAGCTCCGGACAGGGGTTAGGCACTGAAGCTTTCTTT
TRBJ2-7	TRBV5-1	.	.	CASSLAEGTTAREQYF	TGCGCCAGCAGCTTGGCGGAAGGGACCACCGCTCGGGAGCAGTACTTC
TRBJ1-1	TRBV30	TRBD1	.	CAWRLWTGRSTEAFF	TGTGCCTGGAGGCTTTGGACAGGGCGTTCCACTGAAGCTTTCTTT
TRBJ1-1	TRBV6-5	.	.	CASLAAMNTEAFF	TGTGCCAGCTTGGCCGCAATGAACACTGAAGCTTTCTTT
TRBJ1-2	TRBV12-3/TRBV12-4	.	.	CASTTDRSVYTF	TGTGCCAGCACCACCGATCGATCTGTCTACACCTTC
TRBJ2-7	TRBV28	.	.	CASSGGTYEQYF	TGTGCCAGCAGTGGGGGGACCTACGAGCAGTACTTC
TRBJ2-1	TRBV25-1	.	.	CASSEPGTTTMEQFF	TGTGCCAGCAGTGAACCCGGGACGACGACAATGGAGCAGTTCTTC
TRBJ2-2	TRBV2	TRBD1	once	CASSPGQAYTGELFF	TGTGCCAGCAGTCCCGGACAGGCGTACACCGGGGAGCTGTTTTTT
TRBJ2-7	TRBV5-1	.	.	CASSLYGRAYEQYF	TGCGCCAGCAGCTTATATGGCAGGGCCTACGAGCAGTACTTC
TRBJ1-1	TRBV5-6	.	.	CASSADPILAAFF	TGTGCCAGCTCGGCCGACCCCATTCTGGCCGCTTTCTTT
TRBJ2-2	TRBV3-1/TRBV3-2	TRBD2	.	CASSRDYSAGELFF	TGTGCCAGCAGTCGGGACTATTCGGCCGGGGAGCTGTTTTTT
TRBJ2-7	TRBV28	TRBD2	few	CASRLAGGTEQYF	TGTGCCAGTCGACTAGCGGGAGGCACCGAGCAGTACTTC
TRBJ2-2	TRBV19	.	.	CASTLGQGELFF	TGTGCCAGTACCCTAGGGCAGGGGGAGCTGTTTTTT
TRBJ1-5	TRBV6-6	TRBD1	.	CASSIGQANQPQHF	TGTGCCAGCAGTATTGGACAGGCCAATCAGCCCCAGCATTTT
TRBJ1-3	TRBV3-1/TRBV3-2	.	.	CASSRLAGRTVSGNTIYF	TGTGCCAGCAGCCGACTTGCGGGACGCACAGTCTCTGGAAACACCATATATTTT
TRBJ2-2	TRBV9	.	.	CASSPQNTGELFF	TGTGCCAGCAGCCCCCAGAACACCGGGGAGCTGTTTTTT
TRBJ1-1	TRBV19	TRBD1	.	CASRDRAVTEAFF	TGTGCCAGCCGGGACAGGGCTGTCACTGAAGCTTTCTTT
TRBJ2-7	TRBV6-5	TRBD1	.	CASSTGGAGEQYF	TGTGCCAGCAGTACAGGGGGCGCGGGGGAGCAGTACTTC
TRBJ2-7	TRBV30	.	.	CAWNPAIFAEQYF	TGTGCCTGGAACCCGGCAATTTTTGCCGAGCAGTACTTC
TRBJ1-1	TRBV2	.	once	CASSRQKNTEAFF	TGTGCCAGCAGCAGACAGAAGAACACTGAAGCTTTCTTT
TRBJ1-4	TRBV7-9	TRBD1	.	CASSSGTGSIHGNEKLFF	TGTGCCAGCAGCTCCGGGACAGGGTCCATCCATGGTAATGAAAAACTGTTTTTT
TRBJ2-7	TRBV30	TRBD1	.	CAWSLGQGAREQYF	TGTGCCTGGAGTCTGGGACAGGGGGCGCGCGAGCAGTACTTC
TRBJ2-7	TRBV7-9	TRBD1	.	CATNEGQPTYEQYF	TGTGCCACCAATGAGGGACAGCCGACCTACGAGCAGTACTTC
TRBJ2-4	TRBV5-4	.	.	CASSQTGSLDIQYF	TGTGCCAGCAGCCAGACAGGATCCCTGGACATTCAGTACTTC
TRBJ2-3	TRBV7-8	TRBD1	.	CASSFFRDRVDTDTQYF	TGTGCCAGCAGCTTCTTTAGGGACAGGGTGGACACAGATACGCAGTATTTT
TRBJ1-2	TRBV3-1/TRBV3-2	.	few	CASSQVSNYGYTF	TGTGCCAGCAGCCAAGTGTCGAACTATGGCTACACCTTC
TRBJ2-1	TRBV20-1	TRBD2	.	CSASGLAGSSYNEQFF	TGCAGTGCTAGTGGCCTAGCGGGGAGCTCCTACAATGAGCAGTTCTTC
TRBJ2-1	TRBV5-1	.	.	CASSLATGSSYNEQFF	TGCGCCAGCAGCTTGGCTACGGGGAGCTCCTACAATGAGCAGTTCTTC
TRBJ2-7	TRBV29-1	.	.	CSVLIGTTYEQYF	TGCAGCGTTTTAATCGGGACAACCTACGAGCAGTACTTC
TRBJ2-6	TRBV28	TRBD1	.	CASSSRPRQGDVLTF	TGTGCCAGCAGTTCCAGACCGAGACAGGGGGACGTCCTGACTTTC